Presented here are 10 T cell receptor beta chains from one specimen sequenced in a study of cytomegalovirus exposure and HLA in healthy donors. This PCR relied on a set of 60 Vbeta primers and 13 Jbeta primers. Libraries were prepared by immunoSEQ multiplex PCR; TCRdb keeps only in-frame clonotypes and omits some of them. Its clone listing holds some 110,000 clones. The sequenced sample was PBMCs. These receptors were obtained from a man younger than 40 in good health and CMV-seronegative.

The chain employs TRBV5-6 and TRBJ2-7, with TRBD1 matching 8 bases. Losses at the gene ends were 5 bases for V and 0 bases for J; bases not matched to a gene: 4. This CDR3 has 14 residues. CDR1 and CDR2 (germline): SGHDT, YYEEEE. The CDR3 DNA is TGTGCCAGCAGAACAGGGGGGAGCTCCTACGAGCAGTACTTC. It codes for CASRTGGSSYEQYF.

The chain links TRBV4-2 to TRBJ1-1, with TRBD1 as a possible D gene (6 bases). The CDR3 runs to 16 residues. Trimming removed 1 base at V and 1 base at J, with 13 bases between. Germline CDR1 and CDR2: LGHNA and YNFKEQ. This CDR3 reads CASSQARGGANTEAFF. The CDR3 coding sequence is TGTGCCAGCAGCCAAGCTCGGGGGGGGGCGAACACTGAAGCTTTCTTT.

The chain links TRBV7-8 to TRBJ2-1; 12 bases agree with TRBD2. The germline V gene has CDR1 SGHVS and CDR2 FQNEAQ. V lost 5 bases to trimming and J lost 5 bases; unmatched junction nucleotides: 16. This CDR3 has 19 amino acids. This CDR3 reads CASSAINFRLAGVHNEQFF. The CDR3 coding sequence is TGTGCCAGCAGCGCTATTAACTTTAGACTAGCGGGAGTACACAATGAGCAGTTCTTC.

CDR3 nucleotide sequence: TGTGCCAGCAGTTTTTTATGGGACAGGGTAGGTAATGAGCAGTTCTTC. This encodes CASSFLWDRVGNEQFF. The chain uses TRBV27 and TRBJ2-1; TRBD1 agrees at 9 bases. The germline CDR1 and CDR2 sequences are MNHEY and SMNVEV (reference sequence). V gave up 3 bases and J gave up 7 bases; unmatched junction bases: 10. The CDR3 covers 16 residues.

The genes are TRBV4-1 and TRBJ2-5, with no clear D. Germline values: CDR1 MGHRA, CDR2 YSYEKL. Trimming took off 0 bases at V and 2 bases at J, with 7 bases between the two ends. The CDR3 sequence is 14 residues long. The CDR3 nucleotides are TGCGCCAGCAGCCAAGATCCCGAGCAAGAGACCCAGTACTTC. This codes for CASSQDPEQETQYF.

V is TRBV11-3 and J is TRBJ2-7, with 7 bases fitting TRBD1. V gave up 1 base and J gave up 2 bases; unmatched junction bases: 5. The V gene's germline CDR1 is SGHNT and CDR2 YENEEA. The CDR3 is made up of 15 amino acids. CDR3 sequence (DNA): TGTGCCAGCAGCTTAGGGGGGACAGCACCCTACGAGCAGTACTTC. It specifies CASSLGGTAPYEQYF. Full variable domain (rest looked up from reference TRBV11-3 and TRBJ2-7): EAGVVQSPRYKIIEKKQPVAFWCNPISGHNTLYWYLQNLGQGPELLIRYENEEAVDDSQLPKDRFSAERLKGVDSTLKIQPAELGDSAVYLCASSLGGTAPYEQYFGPGTRLTVT.

The chain is built from TRBV7-9 and TRBJ2-1; 8 nucleotides line up with TRBD2. The CDR3 covers 14 residues. Looked up from germline, CDR1 is SEHNR and CDR2 is FQNEAQ (reference sequence). V dropped 5 bases and J dropped 7; count of bases not matched to a gene: 7. The CDR3 DNA reads as TGTGCCAGCAGCATTAGCGGGATCGGTAATGAGCAGTTCTTC. This gives the protein CASSISGIGNEQFF.

The chain links TRBV29-1 to TRBJ2-7; D not certain. This CDR3 comprises 12 residues. The germline CDR1 and CDR2 sequences are SQVTM and ANQGSEA. The germline V and J ends were trimmed by 6 bases and 2 bases, with 11 bases remaining between them. CDR3 DNA: TGCAGCGTGGGTCAGGCTCCCTACGAGCAGTACTTC. This gives the protein CSVGQAPYEQYF.

V gene TRBV28 combines with J gene TRBJ2-2; D gene unclear. This CDR3 has 13 amino acids. Germline-derived CDR1 and CDR2 are MDHEN and SYDVKM. Trimming stripped 7 bases from V and 7 bases from J, with 13 bases between. CDR3 protein: CASIRGISGELFF. The CDR3 DNA reads as TGTGCCAGCATCAGAGGTATTAGCGGGGAGCTGTTTTTT.

The chain links TRBV27 to TRBJ2-2, with 9 bases that match TRBD1. Germline V CDR1 and CDR2: MNHEY, SMNVEV (reference sequence). V gave up 9 bases and J gave up 5 bases; unmatched junction bases: 13. The CDR3 is 16 residues long. CDR3 nucleotides: TGTGCCAGTACTCCCCGGGACAGGGTACGGACCGGGGAGCTGTTTTTT. Protein product: CASTPRDRVRTGELFF.